These 25 T cell receptor beta chains share one sample of origin, sequenced in a study of tumor-infiltrating lymphocytes in primary liver carcinoma. Co-extracted RNA and DNA came from about 19-30 mg of unsorted bulk tissue. The input was 500 ng total RNA; TCR beta cDNA was made from it with a constant-region primer. Three-round nested multiplex PCR performed with slightly modified ARM-PCR produced the TCR beta libraries. The two initial PCR rounds, around 11 cycles each, used TRBV1-TRBV30 forward and C-beta reverse primers. TCRdb re-derived calls from the multiplex PCR reads in MiXCR, one entry per CDR3 protein. The repertoire holds roughly 36,000 distinct CDR3 sequences, roughly 75% seen once, with more than 30% in the top ten. Sequenced input: tumor-adjacent normal liver tissue. The receptor set was obtained from a man aged 40-49 years with primary liver carcinoma and hepatitis B virus infection.

To note about this clonotype: A much larger clone is a single base away; this may be a read error. V and J are TRBV24-1 and TRBJ2-1, with 10 bases identical to TRBD2. This CDR3 spans 14 amino acids. Germline-derived CDR1 and CDR2 are KGHDR and SFDVKD. The chain's CDR3 is CAISAAGGLDEQFF. The CDR3 bases are TGTGCCATCAGTGCAGCGGGAGGGCTTGATGAGCAGTTCTTC.

Note on this clonotype: A junction boundary mismatches the germline segment, possibly from a read error. The chain recombines TRBV6-5 with TRBJ2-5; D unresolved. The CDR3 extends over 12 amino acids. Germline CDR1 reads MNHEY; CDR2 reads SVGAGI. The CDR3 protein is CVSSPVWETQYF. DNA for the CDR3: TGTGTCAGCAGTCCCGTCTGGGAGACCCAGTACTTC.

Ten or more counts support this clonotype. V is TRBV28 and J is TRBJ2-4, with D possibly matching TRBD2 (6 bases). The CDR3 is 17 amino acids. Germline CDR1 reads MDHEN; CDR2 reads SYDVKM. Trimming took 5 bases from V and 0 from J, leaving 17 bases between them. The CDR3 protein is CASSPSLSGLAKNIQYF. The CDR3 DNA reads as TGTGCCAGCAGTCCGTCCCTTAGCGGTCTAGCCAAAAACATTCAGTACTTC.

Turning to this clonotype: The CDR3 end shows no conserved phenylalanine or tryptophan, and so a read error is likely. The J gene is TRBJ1-5, the V gene TRBV11-3; unclear D gene. Germline loops: CDR1 SGHNT, CDR2 YENEEA. This CDR3 spans 15 amino acids. The CDR3: CANSLDLGLAQPQHI. The CDR3 DNA reads as TGTGCCAACAGCTTAGATCTGGGGTTGGCTCAGCCCCAGCATATT.

As to this clonotype: This likely comes from a read error, as the CDR3 has no conserved phenylalanine or tryptophan at its end. V usage is TRBV5-5 and J usage is TRBJ2-1; 10 bases map to TRBD2. CDR1 is SGHKS, CDR2 YYEKEE, per germline (reference sequence). This CDR3 is built from 17 residues. The CDR3 reads CANSRALGLAGENKQFL. The CDR3 bases are TGTGCCAACAGCCGGGCTCTAGGCCTAGCGGGAGAAAATAAGCAGTTCCTC.

This rearrangement joins TRBV29-1 to TRBJ2-1; D call uncertain. The CDR3 has 15 residues. CDR1 and CDR2 (germline): SQVTM, ANQGSEA. The CDR3 here is CSVEGHVGSFNEQFF. The CDR3 DNA reads TGCAGTGTCGAAGGGCACGTGGGTAGTTTCAATGAGCAGTTCTTC.

The chain couples TRBV6-2 or TRBV6-3 to TRBJ2-1; a possible D gene is TRBD2 (7 bases). The CDR3 has 16 amino acids. The germline gives CDR1 MNHEY, CDR2 SVGEGT. Written as DNA, the CDR3 is TGTGGCGGCATCCACGGAGGGGGGGGGTCCTACAATGAGCAGTTCTTC. The encoded protein is CGGIHGGGGSYNEQFF.

Notes on this clonotype: Since the CDR3 does not end with the conserved phenylalanine or tryptophan, this likely comes from a read error. The chain uses TRBV6-5 and TRBJ2-7, with a tentative D call TRBD1 (5 bases). Germline CDR1 reads MNHEY; CDR2 reads SVGAGI. The CDR3 is made up of 12 amino acids. CDR3 DNA: TGTGCCTGCAGTTCCTCAGGGTACGAGCAGTACCTC. As protein: CACSSSGYEQYL.

This clonotype was detected ten times or more. The chain joins TRBV28 to TRBJ2-1; D possibly matches TRBD1 or TRBD2 (6 bases each). Per the germline V gene, CDR1 is MDHEN and CDR2 is SYDVKM. Trimming left V 6 bases short and J 8 bases short, with 17 bases between. The CDR3 runs 14 residues. In nucleotides, the CDR3 is TGTGCCAGCAGACCTCGGGGGCCCACCCATGAGCAGTTCTTC. Translated, it gives CASRPRGPTHEQFF.

With respect to this clonotype: The junction departs from the called germline gene at one end, perhaps through a read error. The chain combines TRBV11-2 with TRBJ2-2, with D perhaps TRBD1 (6 bases). Germline values: CDR1 SGHAT, CDR2 FQNNGV. The length of the CDR3 is 15 residues. The CDR3 here is CASSLSDRNTGELFF. The CDR3 DNA reads TGTGCCAGTAGCTTAAGCGACAGGAACACAGGGGAGCTGTTTTTT. The variable domain in full, with the rest retrieved from reference TRBV11-2 and TRBJ2-2, is EAGVAQSPRYKIIEKRQSVAFWCNPISGHATLYWYQQILGQGPKLLIQFQNNGVVDDSQLPKDRFSAERLKGVDSTLKIQPAKLEDSAVYLCASSLSDRNTGELFFGEGSRLTVL.

Remarks on this clonotype: One end of the junction is discordant with germline, which a read error may explain. The V and J genes are TRBV29-1 and TRBJ2-5, with a tentative D call TRBD2 (6 bases). The CDR3 sequence is 15 residues long. Germline CDR1 SQVTM, CDR2 ANQGSEA. The CDR3 spells CGVEELGGAQETQYF. The CDR3 bases are TGCGGCGTTGAGGAACTGGGCGGGGCTCAAGAGACCCAGTACTTC.

This chain connects TRBV11-3 to TRBJ2-1; D possibly corresponds to TRBD2 (5 bases). The CDR3 contains 15 residues. Germline V gives CDR1 SGHNT, CDR2 YENEEA. The germline V and J ends were trimmed by 5 bases and 6 bases, with 17 bases remaining between them. The CDR3 DNA is TGTGCCAGCAGCCGGAGGCGGAACGAGGGCAATGAGCAGTTCTTC. Translation gives CASSRRRNEGNEQFF.

The chain has TRBV6-5 and TRBJ1-1; the D is unclear. Trimming removed 8 bases at V and 1 base at J, with 17 bases between. The CDR3 runs 15 residues. CDR1 and CDR2 from the germline V gene are MNHEY and SVGAGI. The CDR3 bases are TGTGCCAGCGCCCCCGTATATCCCCAGAACACTGAAGCTTTCTTT. Translated, it gives CASAPVYPQNTEAFF.

A note on this clonotype: Since the CDR3 does not end with the conserved phenylalanine or tryptophan, this likely comes from a read error. This sequence joins TRBV28 and TRBJ2-4; no clear D. The CDR3 sequence is 15 residues long. Germline loops: CDR1 MDHEN, CDR2 SYDVKM. CDR3 amino acids: CSSSPPGLARNIQYI. CDR3 bases: TGTTCCAGCAGCCCTCCCGGGTTGGCCAGAAACATACAGTACATC.

Concerning this clonotype itself: Compared with germline, one end of the junction differs, possibly owing to a read error. The chain recombines TRBV19 with TRBJ2-1; 7 bases align to TRBD1. CDR1 and CDR2 (germline): LNHDA, SQIVND (reference sequence). CDR3 length: 15 residues. The CDR3 coding sequence is TGCGCCAGTAGTTCCGGGACAGCGGCTACTCGTGAGCAGTTCTTC. It is translated as CASSSGTAATREQFF.

On this clonotype: Its ends do not fully match the called genes, so a read error is possible. The chain recombines TRBV5-1 with TRBJ1-2; no clear D. The CDR3 extends over 14 amino acids. Germline lookup yields CDR1 SGHRS and CDR2 YFSETQ. CDR3 nucleotide sequence: TGCCCCAGCAGCTTGGAGATACCAAACTATGGCTACGCCTTC. Protein product: CPSSLEIPNYGYAF. The entire variable domain, with the rest obtained from reference TRBV5-1 and TRBJ1-2, is as follows: KAGVTQTPRYLIKTRGQQVTLSCSPISGHRSVSWYQQTPGQGLQFLFEYFSETQRNKGNFPGRFSGRQFSNSRSEMNVSTLELGDSALYLCPSSLEIPNYGYAFGSGTRLTVV.

This clonotype was found once. An end of the junction does not agree with germline; a read error may underlie this. The CDR3 nucleotides are TGTGCCAGCAGCCCTAGCTCAATTCAGGGTACTGGGCGGGAGAGCCAGAACTTC. Translated: CASSPSSIQGTGRESQNF. V is TRBV11-2 and J is TRBJ2-5; 7 bases agree with TRBD2. The germline V gene encodes CDR1 SGHAT and CDR2 FQNNGV. This CDR3 is 18 amino acids long.

V and J are TRBV20-1 and TRBJ2-1, with TRBD1 matching over 9 bases. CDR1 and CDR2 (germline): DFQATT, SNEGSKA (reference sequence). The CDR3 length is 15 residues. V lost 2 bases to trimming and J lost 9 bases; unmatched junction nucleotides: 11. CDR3 region: CSARHLGTGISEQFF. For the CDR3, the DNA is TGCAGTGCTAGACACTTGGGGACAGGGATCTCTGAGCAGTTCTTC.

The J gene is TRBJ1-5, the V gene TRBV4-3; 10 bases match TRBD1. Germline V CDR1 and CDR2: LGHNA, YSLEER. The CDR3 has 15 amino acids. The V gene end was trimmed by 0 bases and the J gene end by 10 bases; junction bases not matched to a gene: 6. The chain's CDR3 is CASSQDWTGGRPQHF. For the CDR3, the DNA is TGCGCCAGCAGCCAAGATTGGACAGGGGGACGACCCCAGCATTTT.

Comment on this clonotype: One end of the junction does not line up with germline, which may come from a read error. The chain uses TRBV5-5 and TRBJ1-1; no clear D gene. The germline V gene has CDR1 SGHKS and CDR2 YYEKEE (reference sequence). The CDR3 has 15 residues. The DNA for the CDR3 is TGTGCCAGCAGCCATGAGGGTGAGTGGTACGCTGAGGCTTTCTTT. The encoded protein is CASSHEGEWYAEAFF.

Comment on this clonotype: A read error may be the cause here, since a much bigger clone is one base away. The chain couples TRBV19 to TRBJ1-5, with D possibly called TRBD1 or TRBD2 (5 bases each). The end of the DNA aligns better with TRBJ2-3, so the J call may be wrong. The germline CDR1 and CDR2 sequences are LNHDA and SQIVND (reference sequence). This CDR3 has 15 residues. The CDR3 protein is CASSRGRSGYQPQYF. The CDR3 DNA sequence: TGTGCCAGTAGTAGGGGACGCTCAGGATATCAGCCCCAGTATTTT.

This clonotype was recorded at least ten times. V gene TRBV19 combines with J gene TRBJ2-3; perhaps TRBD1 as D (7 bases). V lost 4 bases and J 4 bases, leaving 15 bases between the germline ends. Germline CDR1 LNHDA, CDR2 SQIVND (reference sequence). This CDR3 is built from 15 residues. CDR3 amino acids: CASSTVSGGPDTQYF. The CDR3 DNA follows: TGTGCCAGTAGTACAGTTTCAGGGGGGCCAGATACGCAGTATTTT.

Details on this clonotype: Possible read error: a much larger clone is one base away. The chain joins TRBV25-1 to TRBJ2-7; 7 bases agree with TRBD2. Germline V gene sequence: CDR1 MGHDK, CDR2 SYGVNS. CDR3 size: 16 residues. CDR3 residues: CACSEYKSAAGCEQYF. In DNA, the CDR3 is TGTGCCTGCAGTGAATATAAGTCGGCAGCGGGATGTGAGCAGTACTTC.

Details on this clonotype: The junction and the germline gene differ at one end; a read error may be behind it. The rearrangement uses TRBV12-3 or TRBV12-4 and TRBJ2-3; D might be TRBD2 (6 bases). The CDR3 has 14 residues. The CDR3 here is CANTLRGTTDTQYF. CDR3 in DNA: TGTGCCAACACCCTGCGCGGGACCACAGACACGCAGTATTTT.

The V gene is TRBV11-2, the J gene TRBJ2-1, with a tentative D call TRBD2 (7 bases). Germline CDR1 SGHAT, CDR2 FQNNGV. This CDR3 is 15 amino acids long. V lost 8 bases and J 6 bases, leaving 20 bases between the germline ends. The CDR3 nucleotides read TGTGCCAGCCTTGGGGGAGGGGGGCGCTTCAATGAGCAGTTCTTC. It codes for CASLGGGGRFNEQFF.